This is a list of T cell receptor beta chains from one sample in a study of control samples from healthy donors and cancer patients. Only in-frame clones appear in the TCRdb table, and some are missing; sequencing was by immunoSEQ multiplex PCR. This sample has 40,000 to 65,000 clones, with around 87% found just once. The source material was PBMCs. The source is a man aged 55 to 69 with head and neck cancer. Each CDR3 is given with its conserved first and last residue. A D gene is named only where the DNA matches it firmly. Clone size appears in some rows only: once, few, many, or a class for an expanded clone.

CDR3aa: CASSYRGSGNTIYF; CDR3nt: TGTGCCAGCAGCTACAGGGGCTCTGGAAACACCATATATTTT; j_gene: TRBJ1-3; v_gene: TRBV7-8; d_gene: TRBD1; abundance: -
CDR3aa: CASSLMGQMNTEAFF; CDR3nt: TGCGCCAGCAGCCTGATGGGACAGATGAACACTGAAGCTTTCTTT; j_gene: TRBJ1-1; v_gene: TRBV5-1; d_gene: TRBD1; abundance: few
CDR3aa: CASSGRTGVPGEQYF; CDR3nt: TGTGCCAGCAGCGGGAGAACAGGAGTGCCTGGCGAGCAGTACTTC; j_gene: TRBJ2-7; v_gene: TRBV5-4; d_gene: -; abundance: once
CDR3aa: CASSLWRGTDTQYF; CDR3nt: TGTGCCAGCAGCTTATGGCGGGGCACAGATACGCAGTATTTT; j_gene: TRBJ2-3; v_gene: TRBV7-9; d_gene: -; abundance: -
CDR3aa: CASSLGLAGGREQFF; CDR3nt: TGCGCCAGCAGCTTGGGTCTAGCGGGGGGGCGGGAGCAGTTCTTC; j_gene: TRBJ2-1; v_gene: TRBV5-1; d_gene: TRBD2; abundance: few
CDR3aa: CASSPFVRTGHSPLHF; CDR3nt: TGTGCCAGCTCACCATTCGTACGGACAGGGCATTCACCCCTCCACTTT; j_gene: TRBJ1-6; v_gene: TRBV18; d_gene: TRBD1; abundance: -
CDR3aa: CASSPTIQETQYF; CDR3nt: TGTGCCAGCAGCCCTACGATCCAAGAGACCCAGTACTTC; j_gene: TRBJ2-5; v_gene: TRBV4-2; d_gene: -; abundance: -
CDR3aa: CASSLTRDSQETQYF; CDR3nt: TGTGCCAGCAGTCTTACCCGGGACAGCCAAGAGACCCAGTACTTC; j_gene: TRBJ2-5; v_gene: TRBV6-5; d_gene: TRBD1; abundance: -
CDR3aa: CASSHTGGGYEQYF; CDR3nt: TGTGCCAGCAGCCATACTGGGGGGGGCTACGAGCAGTACTTC; j_gene: TRBJ2-7; v_gene: TRBV7-9; d_gene: TRBD2; abundance: -
CDR3aa: CASSSYRTGVLVNEQFF; CDR3nt: TGTGCCAGCAGCTCATATAGGACAGGGGTTCTCGTCAATGAGCAGTTCTTC; j_gene: TRBJ2-1; v_gene: TRBV5-6; d_gene: TRBD1; abundance: -
CDR3aa: CASSHPLAGGPKVKTQYF; CDR3nt: TGTGCCAGCAGCCACCCTTTAGCGGGAGGGCCGAAGGTAAAGACCCAGTACTTC; j_gene: TRBJ2-5; v_gene: TRBV7-9; d_gene: TRBD2; abundance: -
CDR3aa: CASSPGGFSYEQYF; CDR3nt: TGTGCCAGCAGTCCAGGGGGCTTCTCCTACGAGCAGTACTTC; j_gene: TRBJ2-7; v_gene: TRBV28; d_gene: TRBD1; abundance: -
CDR3aa: CASSPMTGPNTEAFF; CDR3nt: TGTGCCAGCTCACCAATGACAGGGCCGAACACTGAAGCTTTCTTT; j_gene: TRBJ1-1; v_gene: TRBV18; d_gene: TRBD1; abundance: -
CDR3aa: CASSPLAGDSYEQYF; CDR3nt: TGTGCCAGCTCACCTCTAGCGGGGGATTCCTACGAGCAGTACTTC; j_gene: TRBJ2-7; v_gene: TRBV18; d_gene: TRBD2; abundance: -
CDR3aa: CASSTGQNYEQYF; CDR3nt: TGTGCCAGTAGTACGGGACAAAACTACGAGCAGTACTTC; j_gene: TRBJ2-7; v_gene: TRBV19; d_gene: -; abundance: -
CDR3aa: CASSQITGLRRYEQYF; CDR3nt: TGCGCCAGCAGCCAAATCACAGGACTTCGGCGCTACGAGCAGTACTTC; j_gene: TRBJ2-7; v_gene: TRBV4-1; d_gene: -; abundance: -
CDR3aa: CASSTPGFGDTIYF; CDR3nt: TGTGCCAGTAGTACACCGGGCTTCGGAGACACCATATATTTT; j_gene: TRBJ1-3; v_gene: TRBV19; d_gene: -; abundance: -
CDR3aa: CASSLVDWDGYTF; CDR3nt: TGTGCCAGCAGTTTAGTAGATTGGGATGGCTACACCTTC; j_gene: TRBJ1-2; v_gene: TRBV12-3/TRBV12-4; d_gene: -; abundance: -
CDR3aa: CASSSGVQPQHF; CDR3nt: TGTGCCAGCAGTTCAGGGGTCCAGCCCCAGCATTTT; j_gene: TRBJ1-5; v_gene: TRBV6-5; d_gene: -; abundance: -
CDR3aa: CAWSVFPSYYGYTF; CDR3nt: TGTGCCTGGAGTGTATTCCCCAGCTACTATGGCTACACCTTC; j_gene: TRBJ1-2; v_gene: TRBV30; d_gene: -; abundance: few
CDR3aa: CASSMGTSGWAEAFF; CDR3nt: TGTGCCAGTAGTATGGGGACCTCAGGGTGGGCGGAAGCTTTCTTT; j_gene: TRBJ1-1; v_gene: TRBV19; d_gene: -; abundance: -
CDR3aa: CASSLGVGETQYF; CDR3nt: TGTGCCAGCAGCTTAGGTGTAGGAGAGACCCAGTACTTC; j_gene: TRBJ2-5; v_gene: TRBV7-6; d_gene: -; abundance: -
CDR3aa: CASRGSFGNTEAFF; CDR3nt: TGTGCCAGCAGGGGATCGTTCGGGAACACTGAAGCTTTCTTT; j_gene: TRBJ1-1; v_gene: TRBV6-5; d_gene: -; abundance: -
CDR3aa: CASSSSDSVRDEQFF; CDR3nt: TGTGCCAGCAGCTCATCCGACTCGGTCAGGGATGAGCAGTTCTTC; j_gene: TRBJ2-1; v_gene: TRBV7-7; d_gene: -; abundance: -
CDR3aa: CASSRGQVMNEKLFF; CDR3nt: TGTGCCAGCAGCCGAGGACAGGTGATGAATGAAAAACTGTTTTTT; j_gene: TRBJ1-4; v_gene: TRBV6-2/TRBV6-3; d_gene: TRBD1; abundance: -
CDR3aa: CASSVRLHPEVTSGELFF; CDR3nt: TGCGCCAGCAGCGTAAGACTTCATCCGGAGGTGACGTCCGGGGAGCTGTTTTTT; j_gene: TRBJ2-2; v_gene: TRBV5-1; d_gene: -; abundance: -
CDR3aa: CASSEFRGLKTMNTEAFF; CDR3nt: TGCGCCAGCAGTGAGTTTAGGGGGCTCAAAACCATGAACACTGAAGCTTTCTTT; j_gene: TRBJ1-1; v_gene: TRBV10-1; d_gene: TRBD1; abundance: -
CDR3aa: CASSQGRYYGYTF; CDR3nt: TGTGCCAGCAGCCAAGGACGCTACTATGGCTACACCTTC; j_gene: TRBJ1-2; v_gene: TRBV4-2; d_gene: -; abundance: -
CDR3aa: CASSLGHLNQPQHF; CDR3nt: TGTGCCAGCAGTTTGGGACACCTCAATCAGCCCCAGCATTTT; j_gene: TRBJ1-5; v_gene: TRBV28; d_gene: -; abundance: few
CDR3aa: CASSLETSGSNEQFF; CDR3nt: TGTGCCAGCAGCTTGGAGACTAGCGGGAGTAATGAGCAGTTCTTC; j_gene: TRBJ2-1; v_gene: TRBV5-4; d_gene: TRBD2; abundance: -
CDR3aa: CASSLSGRGGLYEQYF; CDR3nt: TGCGCCAGCAGCTTGAGCGGGCGGGGGGGCCTTTACGAGCAGTACTTC; j_gene: TRBJ2-7; v_gene: TRBV5-1; d_gene: TRBD2; abundance: -
CDR3aa: CARRGRGEGRETQYF; CDR3nt: TGTGCCCGCCGCGGACGGGGGGAGGGGCGGGAGACCCAGTACTTC; j_gene: TRBJ2-5; v_gene: TRBV9; d_gene: TRBD2; abundance: once
CDR3aa: CASSSQGLYPQETQYF; CDR3nt: TGCGCCAGCAGCTCGCAGGGTCTCTATCCCCAAGAGACCCAGTACTTC; j_gene: TRBJ2-5; v_gene: TRBV5-1; d_gene: -; abundance: -
CDR3aa: CASSPDRVRPNEQFF; CDR3nt: TGTGCCAGCAGCCCAGACAGGGTTAGGCCCAATGAGCAGTTCTTC; j_gene: TRBJ2-1; v_gene: TRBV7-2; d_gene: TRBD1; abundance: -
CDR3aa: CASSRSQRSQFF; CDR3nt: TGTGCCAGCAGCCGATCACAGCGATCGCAGTTCTTC; j_gene: TRBJ2-1; v_gene: TRBV3-1/TRBV3-2; d_gene: -; abundance: -
CDR3aa: CASSQERAEKLFF; CDR3nt: TGTGCCAGCAGCCAAGAGCGGGCAGAAAAACTGTTTTTT; j_gene: TRBJ1-4; v_gene: TRBV4-2; d_gene: -; abundance: -
CDR3aa: CASSRMLIYNEQFF; CDR3nt: TGTGCCAGCAGCCGGATGTTAATCTACAATGAGCAGTTCTTC; j_gene: TRBJ2-1; v_gene: TRBV3-1/TRBV3-2; d_gene: -; abundance: -
CDR3aa: CSASSGPSYNEQFF; CDR3nt: TGCAGTGCTAGTAGCGGGCCATCCTACAATGAGCAGTTCTTC; j_gene: TRBJ2-1; v_gene: TRBV20-1; d_gene: TRBD2; abundance: -
CDR3aa: CASSLIPVGYTF; CDR3nt: TGTGCCAGCAGCTTAATTCCCGTCGGCTACACCTTC; j_gene: TRBJ1-2; v_gene: TRBV5-8; d_gene: -; abundance: -
CDR3aa: CASSSRLDQPYEQYF; CDR3nt: TGTGCCAGCAGTTCCCGACTAGACCAACCCTACGAGCAGTACTTC; j_gene: TRBJ2-7; v_gene: TRBV5-4; d_gene: -; abundance: -
CDR3aa: CASSPDRGHGNTIYF; CDR3nt: TGTGCCAGCAGCCCAGACAGGGGGCATGGAAACACCATATATTTT; j_gene: TRBJ1-3; v_gene: TRBV7-2; d_gene: TRBD1; abundance: once
CDR3aa: CASSPPGGARTDTQYF; CDR3nt: TGTGCCAGCAGCCCCCCGGGGGGGGCCCGCACAGATACGCAGTATTTT; j_gene: TRBJ2-3; v_gene: TRBV25-1; d_gene: TRBD2; abundance: -
CDR3aa: CASSYSSAAVSTDTQYF; CDR3nt: TGTGCCAGCAGTTACTCGTCAGCGGCGGTTAGCACAGATACGCAGTATTTT; j_gene: TRBJ2-3; v_gene: TRBV6-2/TRBV6-3; d_gene: -; abundance: -
CDR3aa: CAWSVVGADTEAFF; CDR3nt: TGTGCCTGGAGTGTGGTAGGGGCTGACACTGAAGCTTTCTTT; j_gene: TRBJ1-1; v_gene: TRBV30; d_gene: -; abundance: -
CDR3aa: CASSFGFLETQYF; CDR3nt: TGTGCCAGCAGTTTCGGTTTTCTGGAGACCCAGTACTTC; j_gene: TRBJ2-5; v_gene: TRBV28; d_gene: -; abundance: -
CDR3aa: CASRNSGEGSYNEQFF; CDR3nt: TGTGCCAGCAGAAATAGCGGGGAGGGGTCCTACAATGAGCAGTTCTTC; j_gene: TRBJ2-1; v_gene: TRBV11-3; d_gene: TRBD2; abundance: -
CDR3aa: CASSRTSGGYNEQFF; CDR3nt: TGTGCCAGCAGCAGGACTAGCGGGGGCTACAATGAGCAGTTCTTC; j_gene: TRBJ2-1; v_gene: TRBV7-3; d_gene: TRBD2; abundance: -
CDR3aa: CASSVRRATNEKLFF; CDR3nt: TGTGCCAGCAGTGTACGGCGGGCAACTAATGAAAAACTGTTTTTT; j_gene: TRBJ1-4; v_gene: TRBV27; d_gene: -; abundance: -
CDR3aa: CASSQVDRGTEAFF; CDR3nt: TGTGCCAGTAGTCAGGTCGACCGGGGCACTGAAGCTTTCTTT; j_gene: TRBJ1-1; v_gene: TRBV19; d_gene: -; abundance: -
CDR3aa: CASKPQRIGETQYF; CDR3nt: TGTGCCAGCAAACCTCAGAGGATTGGAGAGACCCAGTACTTC; j_gene: TRBJ2-5; v_gene: TRBV28; d_gene: -; abundance: -
CDR3aa: CASRDRGAVYSNQPQHF; CDR3nt: TGTGCCAGCAGGGACAGAGGGGCGGTTTATAGCAATCAGCCCCAGCATTTT; j_gene: TRBJ1-5; v_gene: TRBV2; d_gene: -; abundance: -
CDR3aa: CASGNTRQGGNEQFF; CDR3nt: TGTGCCAGTGGAAACACCAGACAGGGGGGCAATGAGCAGTTCTTC; j_gene: TRBJ2-1; v_gene: TRBV19; d_gene: TRBD1; abundance: -
CDR3aa: CATSRGTSGAYEQYF; CDR3nt: TGTGCCACCAGCAGGGGGACTAGCGGCGCCTACGAGCAGTACTTC; j_gene: TRBJ2-7; v_gene: TRBV15; d_gene: TRBD2; abundance: -
CDR3aa: CASRVTAGNTIYF; CDR3nt: TGTGCCAGCAGGGTTACTGCTGGAAACACCATATATTTT; j_gene: TRBJ1-3; v_gene: TRBV2; d_gene: -; abundance: -
CDR3aa: CAWRAAGAGGYEQYF; CDR3nt: TGTGCCTGGAGAGCAGCGGGAGCGGGAGGCTACGAGCAGTACTTC; j_gene: TRBJ2-7; v_gene: TRBV30; d_gene: TRBD2; abundance: -